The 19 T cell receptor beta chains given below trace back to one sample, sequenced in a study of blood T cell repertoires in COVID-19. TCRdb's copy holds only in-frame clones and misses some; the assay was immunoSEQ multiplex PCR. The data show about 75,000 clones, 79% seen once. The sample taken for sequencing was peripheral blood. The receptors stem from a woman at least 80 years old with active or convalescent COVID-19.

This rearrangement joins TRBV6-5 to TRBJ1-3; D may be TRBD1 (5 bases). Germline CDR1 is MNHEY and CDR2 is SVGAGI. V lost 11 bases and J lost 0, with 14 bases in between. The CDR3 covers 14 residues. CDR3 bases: TGTGCCTCGAGAACGGGACTCTCTGGAAACACCATATATTTT. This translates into CASRTGLSGNTIYF.

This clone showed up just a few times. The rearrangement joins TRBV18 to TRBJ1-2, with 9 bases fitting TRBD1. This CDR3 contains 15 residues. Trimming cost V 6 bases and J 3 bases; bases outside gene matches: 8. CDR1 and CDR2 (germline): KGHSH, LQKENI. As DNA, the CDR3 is TGTGCCAGCTCGCTTTCCGGGACAGGGCACTATGGCTACACCTTC. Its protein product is CASSLSGTGHYGYTF.

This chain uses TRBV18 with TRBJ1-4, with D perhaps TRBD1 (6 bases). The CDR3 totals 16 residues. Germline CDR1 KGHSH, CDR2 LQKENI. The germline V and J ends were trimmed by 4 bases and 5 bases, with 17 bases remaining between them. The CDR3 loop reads CASSRFRGGQNEKLFF. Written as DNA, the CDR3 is TGTGCCAGCTCACGATTCCGTGGGGGCCAAAATGAAAAACTGTTTTTT.

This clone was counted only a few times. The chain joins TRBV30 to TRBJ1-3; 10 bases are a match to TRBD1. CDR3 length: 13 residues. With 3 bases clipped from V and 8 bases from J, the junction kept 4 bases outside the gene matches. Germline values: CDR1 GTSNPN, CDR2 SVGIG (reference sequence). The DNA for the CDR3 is TGTGCCTGGAGGGACAGGGGGGGTTACACCATATATTTT. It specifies CAWRDRGGYTIYF.

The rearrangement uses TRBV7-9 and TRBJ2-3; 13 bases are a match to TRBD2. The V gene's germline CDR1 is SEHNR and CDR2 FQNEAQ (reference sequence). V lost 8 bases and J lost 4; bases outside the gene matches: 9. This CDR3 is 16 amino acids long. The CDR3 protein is CASGNSGLAGADTQYF. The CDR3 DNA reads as TGTGCCAGCGGTAACTCAGGACTAGCGGGAGCAGATACGCAGTATTTT.

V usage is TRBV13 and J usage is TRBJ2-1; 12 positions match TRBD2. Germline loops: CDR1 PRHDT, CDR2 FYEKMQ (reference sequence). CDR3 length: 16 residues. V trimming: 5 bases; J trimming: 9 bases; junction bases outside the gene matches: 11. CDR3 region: CASSTRLAGVVPEQFF. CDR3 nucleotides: TGTGCCAGCAGCACGCGACTAGCGGGAGTAGTCCCTGAGCAGTTCTTC.

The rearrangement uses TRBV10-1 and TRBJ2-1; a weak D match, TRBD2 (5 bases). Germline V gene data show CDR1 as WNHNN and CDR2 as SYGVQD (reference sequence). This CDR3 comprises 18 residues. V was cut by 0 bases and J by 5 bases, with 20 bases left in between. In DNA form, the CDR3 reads TGCGCCAGCAGTGAGTCCGAGCGGACGCGCCGGGCGGACAATGAGCAGTTCTTC. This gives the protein CASSESERTRRADNEQFF.

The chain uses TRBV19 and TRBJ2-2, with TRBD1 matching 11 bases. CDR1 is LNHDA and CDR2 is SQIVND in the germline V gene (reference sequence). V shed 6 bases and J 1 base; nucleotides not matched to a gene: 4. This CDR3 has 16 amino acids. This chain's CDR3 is CASSRTGGQNTGELFF. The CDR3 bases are TGTGCCAGTAGCAGGACAGGGGGCCAGAACACCGGGGAGCTGTTTTTT.

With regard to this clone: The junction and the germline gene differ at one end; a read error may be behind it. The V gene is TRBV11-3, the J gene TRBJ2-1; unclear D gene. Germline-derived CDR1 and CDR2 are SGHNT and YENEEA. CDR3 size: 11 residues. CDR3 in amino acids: CASSSGTERFF. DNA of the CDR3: TGTGCCAGCAGCTCCGGAACGGAGCGGTTCTTC.

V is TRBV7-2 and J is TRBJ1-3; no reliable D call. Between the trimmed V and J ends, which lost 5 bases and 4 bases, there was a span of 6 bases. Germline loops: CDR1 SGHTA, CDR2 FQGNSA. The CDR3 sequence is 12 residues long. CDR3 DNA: TGTGCCAGCAGCGCAACAGGAAACACCATATATTTT. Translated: CASSATGNTIYF.

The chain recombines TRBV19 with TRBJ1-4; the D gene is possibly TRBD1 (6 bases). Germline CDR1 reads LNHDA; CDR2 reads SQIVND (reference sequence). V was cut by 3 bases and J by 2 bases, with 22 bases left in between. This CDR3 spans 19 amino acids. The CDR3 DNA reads TGTGCCAGTAGTATGGCGAAAGGGGGTGCAGGCCCCACTAATGAAAAACTGTTTTTT. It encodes CASSMAKGGAGPTNEKLFF.

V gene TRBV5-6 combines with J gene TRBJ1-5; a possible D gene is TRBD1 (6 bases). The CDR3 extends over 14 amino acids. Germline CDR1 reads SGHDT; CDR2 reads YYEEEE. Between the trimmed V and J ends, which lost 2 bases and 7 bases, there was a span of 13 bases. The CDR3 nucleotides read TGTGCCAGCAGCTTAATTGGGGGCGGACAGCCCCAGCATTTT. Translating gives CASSLIGGGQPQHF.

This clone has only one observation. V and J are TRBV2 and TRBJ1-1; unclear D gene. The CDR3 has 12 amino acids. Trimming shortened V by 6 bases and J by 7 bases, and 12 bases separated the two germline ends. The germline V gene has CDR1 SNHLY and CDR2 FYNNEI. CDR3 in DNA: TGTGCCAGCAGGGGCGGGAACCTTGAAGCTTTCTTT. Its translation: CASRGGNLEAFF.

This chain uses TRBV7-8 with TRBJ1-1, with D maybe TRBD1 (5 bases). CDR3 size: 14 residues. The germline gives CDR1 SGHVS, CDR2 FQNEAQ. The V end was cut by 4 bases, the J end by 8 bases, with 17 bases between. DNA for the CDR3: TGTGCCAGCAGCTCCCTCACGCAGGGCCGGGAAGCTTTCTTT. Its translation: CASSSLTQGREAFF.

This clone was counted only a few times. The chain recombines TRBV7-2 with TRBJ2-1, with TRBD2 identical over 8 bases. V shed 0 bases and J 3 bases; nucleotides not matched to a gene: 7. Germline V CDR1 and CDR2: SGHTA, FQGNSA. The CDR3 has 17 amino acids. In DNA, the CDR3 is TGTGCCAGCAGCTTAGCGCAGATAGCGGGGAACTACAATGAGCAGTTCTTC. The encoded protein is CASSLAQIAGNYNEQFF.

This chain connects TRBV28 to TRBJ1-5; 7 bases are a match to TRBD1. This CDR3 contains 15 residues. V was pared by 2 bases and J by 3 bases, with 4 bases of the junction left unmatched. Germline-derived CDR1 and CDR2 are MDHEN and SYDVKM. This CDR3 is CASSLAGTDNQPQHF. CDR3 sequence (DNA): TGTGCCAGCAGTTTAGCAGGGACAGACAATCAGCCCCAGCATTTT.

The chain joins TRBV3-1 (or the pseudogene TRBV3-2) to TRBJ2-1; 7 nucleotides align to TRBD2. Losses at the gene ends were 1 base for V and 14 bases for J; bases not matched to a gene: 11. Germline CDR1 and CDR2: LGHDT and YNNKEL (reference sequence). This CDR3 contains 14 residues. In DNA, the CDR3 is TGTGCCAGCAGCCAAGTTCAAGCGGGGTCCACGAAGTTCTTC. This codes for CASSQVQAGSTKFF.

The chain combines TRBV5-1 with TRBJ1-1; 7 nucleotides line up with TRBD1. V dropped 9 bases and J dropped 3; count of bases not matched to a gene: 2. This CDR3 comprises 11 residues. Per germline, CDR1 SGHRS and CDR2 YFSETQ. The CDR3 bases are TGCGCCACCCAGGGGGACACTGAAGCTTTCTTT. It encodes CATQGDTEAFF. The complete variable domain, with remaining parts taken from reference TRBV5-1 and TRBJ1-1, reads KAGVTQTPRYLIKTRGQQVTLSCSPISGHRSVSWYQQTPGQGLQFLFEYFSETQRNKGNFPGRFSGRQFSNSRSEMNVSTLELGDSALYLCATQGDTEAFFGQGTRLTVV.

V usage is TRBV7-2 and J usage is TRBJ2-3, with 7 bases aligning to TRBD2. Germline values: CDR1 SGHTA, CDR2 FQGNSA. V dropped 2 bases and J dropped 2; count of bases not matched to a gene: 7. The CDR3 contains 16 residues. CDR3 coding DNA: TGTGCCAGCAGCTTACTAGCGGCCCTCGACACAGATACGCAGTATTTT. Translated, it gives CASSLLAALDTDTQYF. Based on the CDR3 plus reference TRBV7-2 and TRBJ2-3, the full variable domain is GAGVSQSPSNKVTEKGKDVELRCDPISGHTALYWYRQSLGQGLEFLIYFQGNSAPDKSGLPSDRFSAERTGGSVSTLTIQRTQQEDSAVYLCASSLLAALDTDTQYFGPGTRLTVL.